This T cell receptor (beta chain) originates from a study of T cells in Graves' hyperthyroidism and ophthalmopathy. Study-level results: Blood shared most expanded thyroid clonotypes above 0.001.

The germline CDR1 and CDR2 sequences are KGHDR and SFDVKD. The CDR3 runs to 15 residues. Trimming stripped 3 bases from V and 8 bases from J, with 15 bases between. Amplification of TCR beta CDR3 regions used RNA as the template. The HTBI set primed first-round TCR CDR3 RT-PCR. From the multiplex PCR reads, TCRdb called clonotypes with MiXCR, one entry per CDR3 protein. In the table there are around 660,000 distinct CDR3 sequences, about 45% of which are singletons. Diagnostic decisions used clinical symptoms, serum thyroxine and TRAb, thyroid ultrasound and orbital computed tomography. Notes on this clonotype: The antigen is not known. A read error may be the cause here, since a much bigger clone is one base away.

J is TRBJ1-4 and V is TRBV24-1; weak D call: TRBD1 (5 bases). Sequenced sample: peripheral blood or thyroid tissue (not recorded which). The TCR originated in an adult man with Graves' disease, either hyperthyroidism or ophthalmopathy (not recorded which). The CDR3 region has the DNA TGTGCCACCAGTGATGCGGGAGGGGAAGGCGAAAAACTGTTTTTT. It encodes CATSDAGGEGEKLFF.